Listed here is a single T cell receptor beta chain. What it binds is not known. Patients had resection in Japan or China between about 2013 and 2018. The data were produced by immunoSEQ multiplex PCR, yet TCRdb's version contains in-frame clones alone and is incomplete. The table has under 3,500 clones, around 80% seen once; the top ten hold approximately 5%. The sample belongs to a study of immune evolution from preneoplasia to lung adenocarcinoma. Study information: HLA loss of heterozygosity: about 7% AIS, about 15% MIA, over 25% ADC, none AAH.

Whole-study results and caveats: From normal lung to invasive adenocarcinoma, top clone frequencies appeared to decrease.

CDR1 is MDHEN, CDR2 SYDVKM, per germline. Trimming shortened V by 3 bases and J by 0 bases, and 11 bases separated the two germline ends. This CDR3 has 15 amino acids. The sample comprised FFPE invasive lung adenocarcinoma tissue. V gene TRBV28 combines with J gene TRBJ1-2; D not resolved. This TCR came from a person aged 55 to 79 with invasive lung adenocarcinoma. The CDR3 sequence: CASSLISPTNYGYTF. CDR3 in DNA: TGTGCCAGCAGTTTGATTTCACCGACTAACTATGGCTACACCTTC.